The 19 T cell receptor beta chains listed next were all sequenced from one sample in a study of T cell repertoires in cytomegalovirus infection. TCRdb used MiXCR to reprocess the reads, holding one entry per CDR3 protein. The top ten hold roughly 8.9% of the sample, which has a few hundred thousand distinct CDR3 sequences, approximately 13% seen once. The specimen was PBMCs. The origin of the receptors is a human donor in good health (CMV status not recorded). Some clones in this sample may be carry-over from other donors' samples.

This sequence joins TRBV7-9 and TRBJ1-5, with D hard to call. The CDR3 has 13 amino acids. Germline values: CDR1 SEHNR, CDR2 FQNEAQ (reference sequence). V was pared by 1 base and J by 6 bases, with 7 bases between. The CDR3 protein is CASSLEWSQPQHF. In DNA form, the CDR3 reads TGTGCCAGCAGCTTAGAATGGAGTCAGCCCCAGCATTTT.

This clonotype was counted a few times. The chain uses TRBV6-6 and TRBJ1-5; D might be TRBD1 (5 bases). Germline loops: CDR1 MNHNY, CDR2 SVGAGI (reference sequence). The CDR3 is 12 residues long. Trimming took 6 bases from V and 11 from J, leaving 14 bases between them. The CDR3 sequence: CASSPTGDAQHF. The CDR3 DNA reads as TGTGCCAGCAGCCCCACGGGGGACGCCCAGCATTTT.

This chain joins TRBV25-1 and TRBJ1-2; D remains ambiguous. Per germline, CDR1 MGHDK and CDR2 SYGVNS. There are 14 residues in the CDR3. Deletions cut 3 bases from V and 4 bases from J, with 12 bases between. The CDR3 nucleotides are TGTGCCAGCAGTGACCCTCGGGTGTCCTATGGCTACACCTTC. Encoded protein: CASSDPRVSYGYTF.

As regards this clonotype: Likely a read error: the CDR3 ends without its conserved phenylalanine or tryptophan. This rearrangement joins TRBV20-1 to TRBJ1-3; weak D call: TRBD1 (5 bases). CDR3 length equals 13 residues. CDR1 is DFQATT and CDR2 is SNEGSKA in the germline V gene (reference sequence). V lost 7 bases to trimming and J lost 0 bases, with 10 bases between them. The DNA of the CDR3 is TGCAGTGTCAAGACAGCCTCTGGAAACACCATATATTCT. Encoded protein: CSVKTASGNTIYS.

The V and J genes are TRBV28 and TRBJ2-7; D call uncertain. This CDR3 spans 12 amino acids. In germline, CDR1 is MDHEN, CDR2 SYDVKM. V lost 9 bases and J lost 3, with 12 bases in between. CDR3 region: CASGVRVYEQYF. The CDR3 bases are TGTGCCAGTGGGGTTAGGGTCTACGAGCAGTACTTC.

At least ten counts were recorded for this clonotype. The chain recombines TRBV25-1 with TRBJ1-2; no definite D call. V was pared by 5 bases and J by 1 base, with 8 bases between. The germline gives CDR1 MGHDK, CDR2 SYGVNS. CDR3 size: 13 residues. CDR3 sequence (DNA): TGTGCCAGCAGTTCCTCTCTTAACTATGGCTACACCTTC. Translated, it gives CASSSSLNYGYTF.

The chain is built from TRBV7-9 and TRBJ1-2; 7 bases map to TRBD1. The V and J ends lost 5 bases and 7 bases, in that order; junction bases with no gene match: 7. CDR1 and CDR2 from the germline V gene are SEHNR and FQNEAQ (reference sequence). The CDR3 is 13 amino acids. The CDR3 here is CASSDRQGSGYTF. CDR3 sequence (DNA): TGTGCCAGCAGCGACAGACAGGGCTCTGGCTACACCTTC.

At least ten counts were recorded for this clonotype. As DNA, the CDR3 is TGCAGTGCTAGGGGGCTTCTAGAGTCTGGGGCCAACGTCCTGACTTTC. This codes for CSARGLLESGANVLTF. The gene calls are TRBV20-1 and TRBJ2-6, with D perhaps matching TRBD1 (5 bases). The CDR3 totals 16 residues. Trimming cost V 3 bases and J 1 base, with 13 bases left between them. Germline CDR1 DFQATT, CDR2 SNEGSKA (reference sequence).

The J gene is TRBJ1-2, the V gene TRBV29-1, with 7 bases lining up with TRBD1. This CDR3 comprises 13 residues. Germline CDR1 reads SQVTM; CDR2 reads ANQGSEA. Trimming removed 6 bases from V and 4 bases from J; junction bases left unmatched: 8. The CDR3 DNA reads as TGCAGCGTCGAGGGACAGCCCGCCTATGGCTACACCTTC. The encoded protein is CSVEGQPAYGYTF.

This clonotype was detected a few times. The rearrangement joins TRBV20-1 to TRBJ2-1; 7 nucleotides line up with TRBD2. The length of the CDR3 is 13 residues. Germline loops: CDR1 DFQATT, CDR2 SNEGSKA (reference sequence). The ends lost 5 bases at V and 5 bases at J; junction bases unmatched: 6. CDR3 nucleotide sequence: TGCAGTGCTGCGGGACTACTGGACAATGAGCAGTTCTTC. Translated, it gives CSAAGLLDNEQFF.

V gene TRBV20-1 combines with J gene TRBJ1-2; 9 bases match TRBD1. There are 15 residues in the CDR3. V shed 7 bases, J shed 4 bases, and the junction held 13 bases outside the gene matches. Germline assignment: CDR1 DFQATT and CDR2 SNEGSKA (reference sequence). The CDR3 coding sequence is TGCAGTGTAGCACCACAGGGGGCGCTTGGCTATGGCTACACCTTC. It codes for CSVAPQGALGYGYTF.

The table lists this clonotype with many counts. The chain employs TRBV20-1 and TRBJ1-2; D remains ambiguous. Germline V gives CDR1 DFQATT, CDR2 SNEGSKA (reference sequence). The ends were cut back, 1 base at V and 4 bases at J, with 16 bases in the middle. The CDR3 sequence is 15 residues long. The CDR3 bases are TGCAGTGCTAGAGGACTTATGGCTTCGGGCTATGGCTACACCTTC. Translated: CSARGLMASGYGYTF.

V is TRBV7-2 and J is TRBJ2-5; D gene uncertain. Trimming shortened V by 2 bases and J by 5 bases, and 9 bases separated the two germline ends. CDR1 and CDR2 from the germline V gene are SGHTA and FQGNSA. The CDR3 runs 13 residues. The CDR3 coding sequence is TGTGCCAGCAGCTTAACGGCCCGGGAGACCCAGTACTTC. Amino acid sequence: CASSLTARETQYF.

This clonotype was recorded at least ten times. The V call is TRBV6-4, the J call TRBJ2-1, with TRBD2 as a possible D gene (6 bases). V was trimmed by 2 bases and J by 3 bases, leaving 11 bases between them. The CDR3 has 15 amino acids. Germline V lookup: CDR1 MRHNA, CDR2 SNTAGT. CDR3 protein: CASSDGEEGYNEQFF. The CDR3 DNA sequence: TGTGCCAGCAGTGACGGGGAGGAGGGCTACAATGAGCAGTTCTTC.

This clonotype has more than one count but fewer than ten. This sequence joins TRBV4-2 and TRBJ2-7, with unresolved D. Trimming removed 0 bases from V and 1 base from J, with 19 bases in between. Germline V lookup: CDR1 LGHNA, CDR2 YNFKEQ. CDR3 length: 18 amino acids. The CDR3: CASSQDSRFQVGSYEQYF. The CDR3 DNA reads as TGTGCCAGCAGCCAAGATAGCCGCTTCCAGGTCGGTTCCTACGAGCAGTACTTC.

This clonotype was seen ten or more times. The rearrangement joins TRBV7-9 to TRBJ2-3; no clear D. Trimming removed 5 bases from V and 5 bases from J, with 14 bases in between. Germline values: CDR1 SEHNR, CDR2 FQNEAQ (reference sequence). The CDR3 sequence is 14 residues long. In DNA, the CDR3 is TGTGCCAGCAGCCTTGTGGGCAATCTAGATACGCAGTATTTT. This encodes CASSLVGNLDTQYF.

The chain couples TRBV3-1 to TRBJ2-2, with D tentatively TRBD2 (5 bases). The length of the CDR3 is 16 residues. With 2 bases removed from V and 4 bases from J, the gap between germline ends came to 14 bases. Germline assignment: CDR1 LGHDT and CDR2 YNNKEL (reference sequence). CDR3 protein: CASSQTVGVGTGELFF. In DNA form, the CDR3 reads TGTGCCAGCAGCCAAACTGTCGGGGTTGGCACCGGGGAGCTGTTTTTT.

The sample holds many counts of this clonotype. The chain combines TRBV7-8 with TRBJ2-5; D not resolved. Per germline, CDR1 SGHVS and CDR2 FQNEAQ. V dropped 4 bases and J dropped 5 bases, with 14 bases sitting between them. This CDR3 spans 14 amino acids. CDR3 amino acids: CASSSKGKGETQYF. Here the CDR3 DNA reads TGTGCCAGCAGCTCCAAGGGTAAAGGCGAGACCCAGTACTTC.

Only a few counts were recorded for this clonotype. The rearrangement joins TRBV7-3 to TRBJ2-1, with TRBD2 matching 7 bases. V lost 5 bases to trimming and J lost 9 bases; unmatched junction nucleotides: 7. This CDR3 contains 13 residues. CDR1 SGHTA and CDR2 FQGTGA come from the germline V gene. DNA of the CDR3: TGTGCCAGCAGCCCCCCGGGAGGTGTTGAGCAGTTCTTC. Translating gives CASSPPGGVEQFF.